These T cell receptor beta chains were read from a single sample in a study of T-cell reconstitution after alpha-beta-depleted transplantation in children. TCRdb re-called the PCR reads through MiXCR, storing one row per CDR3 protein. The sample has 500,000 to 600,000 distinct CDR3 sequences; approximately 16% are singletons. The sample consisted of PBMCs from the stem cell graft donor, taken from the stem cell graft. Receptors originate from a human donor who donated a stem cell graft to a child with acute lymphoblastic leukemia. Both conserved end residues are part of each CDR3. Fields, in order: D gene, clone size, V gene, J gene, CDR3 protein, CDR3 DNA. The D gene is left open where the match is weak. Not all rows give a size; the values are once, few, many and, for expanded clones, a class.

>-|-|TRBV7-8|TRBJ2-1
CASSLGGSIYNEQFF
TGTGCCAGCAGCTTAGGGGGCAGCATCTACAATGAGCAGTTCTTC
>TRBD2|-|TRBV20-1|TRBJ2-2
CSARASGSTGELFF
TGCAGTGCTAGAGCCAGCGGGAGTACCGGGGAGCTGTTTTTT
>-|-|TRBV30|TRBJ2-5
CAWSPPTGYRETQYF
TGTGCCTGGAGTCCGCCCACAGGGTACAGGGAGACCCAGTACTTC
>-|-|TRBV27|TRBJ1-1
CASSLLPGAEAFF
TGTGCCAGCAGTTTACTTCCAGGGGCTGAAGCTTTCTTT
>-|few|TRBV13|TRBJ1-1
CASSLVLRNTEAFF
TGTGCCAGCAGCTTAGTACTTAGGAACACTGAAGCTTTCTTT
>TRBD2|few|TRBV14|TRBJ2-7
CASSPPGELAGREQYF
TGTGCCAGCAGCCCACCCGGAGAATTAGCGGGAAGGGAGCAGTACTTC
>TRBD1|-|TRBV5-1|TRBJ1-1
CASSWGSLIGGMNTEAFF
TGCGCCAGCAGCTGGGGGAGTTTAATAGGGGGCATGAACACTGAAGCTTTCTTT
>-|-|TRBV2|TRBJ1-2
CASRDTGFYGYTF
TGTGCCAGCAGAGATACAGGCTTCTATGGCTACACCTTC
>TRBD2|many|TRBV6-1|TRBJ2-3
CASRGLAGYTDTQYF
TGTGCCAGCAGGGGACTAGCGGGGTACACAGATACGCAGTATTTT
>TRBD1|few|TRBV6-1|TRBJ1-5
CASSDDRGYPSNQPQHF
TGTGCCAGCAGTGATGACAGGGGATACCCGAGCAATCAGCCCCAGCATTTT
>-|-|TRBV7-8|TRBJ2-1
CASSLGWAGVYDEQFF
TGTGCCAGCAGCTTAGGGTGGGCAGGGGTCTACGATGAGCAGTTCTTC
>TRBD2|-|TRBV5-1|TRBJ2-7
CASSLGGLAGEEQYF
TGCGCCAGCAGCTTGGGAGGACTAGCGGGAGAAGAGCAGTACTTC
>-|few|TRBV29-1|TRBJ2-5
CSVSTGVEETQYF
TGCAGCGTTTCTACGGGAGTGGAAGAGACCCAGTACTTC
>TRBD1|few|TRBV5-1|TRBJ1-2
CASSLPRIRSGGLYGYTF
TGCGCCAGCAGCTTACCCCGAATCCGGTCAGGGGGACTCTATGGCTACACCTTC
>TRBD2|-|TRBV3-1|TRBJ2-1
CASSQETAGWNEQFF
TGTGCCAGCAGCCAAGAAACAGCGGGGTGGAATGAGCAGTTCTTC
>-|few|TRBV6-6|TRBJ1-2
CASSSDGLSGYTF
TGTGCCAGCAGCTCCGACGGGTTATCTGGCTACACCTTC
>TRBD2|-|TRBV20-1|TRBJ2-1
CSARAGSSYNEQFF
TGCAGTGCAAGAGCGGGAAGCTCCTACAATGAGCAGTTCTTC
>-|few|TRBV9|TRBJ1-2
CASSPWETNYGYTF
TGTGCCAGCAGCCCCTGGGAGACGAACTATGGCTACACCTTC
>-|few|TRBV4-1|TRBJ1-1
CASSQNQGITEAFF
TGCGCCAGCAGCCAGAACCAGGGGATTACTGAAGCTTTCTTT
>TRBD2|-|TRBV11-2|TRBJ2-1
CASSLVKHGLAGGGSYNEQFF
TGTGCCAGCAGCTTAGTGAAACATGGACTAGCGGGAGGGGGCTCCTACAATGAGCAGTTCTTC
>-|-|TRBV5-1|TRBJ1-2
CASSLFLPENYGYTF
TGCGCCAGCAGCTTGTTTCTACCGGAGAACTATGGCTACACCTTC
>-|many|TRBV10-3|TRBJ2-3
CAISESWAGTDTQYF
TGTGCCATCAGTGAGAGCTGGGCGGGCACAGATACGCAGTATTTT
>TRBD2|few|TRBV20-1|TRBJ2-1
CSATFGGSSGRAAFF
TGCAGTGCCACCTTTGGTGGGTCTAGCGGGAGGGCGGCGTTCTTC
>-|-|TRBV12-3/TRBV12-4|TRBJ2-2
CASSFLEGRLVRTFRTGELFF
TGTGCCAGCAGTTTTCTTGAGGGGCGTCTGGTACGGACCTTTAGGACCGGGGAGCTGTTTTTT
>-|few|TRBV2|TRBJ1-1
CASIPPWENTEAFF
TGTGCCAGCATCCCCCCCTGGGAGAACACTGAAGCTTTCTTT
>-|few|TRBV29-1|TRBJ1-1
CSVGGTVENTEAFF
TGCAGCGTTGGGGGGACGGTGGAGAACACTGAAGCTTTCTTT
>TRBD2|-|TRBV10-3|TRBJ2-1
CAISDGGGRGWDEQFF
TGTGCCATCAGTGATGGCGGCGGGAGGGGATGGGATGAGCAGTTCTTC
>-|few|TRBV20-1|TRBJ2-1
CSALSRHEQFF
TGCAGTGCTCTTAGCCGCCATGAGCAGTTCTTC
>TRBD2|-|TRBV5-6|TRBJ2-7
CATGELAGNMYEQYF
TGTGCCACCGGCGAACTAGCGGGAAATATGTACGAGCAGTACTTC
>-|few|TRBV4-2|TRBJ1-5
CASSQVTTDSNQPQHF
TGTGCCAGCAGCCAAGTTACAACAGATAGCAATCAGCCCCAGCATTTT
>TRBD1|-|TRBV12-3/TRBV12-4|TRBJ2-6
CARSSDRTGSTGANVLTF
TGTGCCCGCAGTTCGGATAGGACAGGTTCAACTGGGGCCAACGTCCTGACTTTC
>TRBD2|many|TRBV12-3/TRBV12-4|TRBJ2-1
CASSLLAGEVGEQFF
TGTGCCAGCAGTCTACTAGCGGGAGAGGTTGGTGAGCAGTTCTTC
>-|-|TRBV7-9|TRBJ2-3
CASSSSVRPPDTQYF
TGTGCCAGCAGCTCCTCGGTCCGCCCCCCAGATACGCAGTATTTT
>-|few|TRBV12-3/TRBV12-4|TRBJ1-2
CASSETTHGYTF
TGTGCCAGCAGTGAGACGACCCATGGCTACACCTTC
>-|few|TRBV18|TRBJ2-7
CASSPPTGTSYEQYF
TGTGCCAGCTCACCACCAACGGGGACGTCCTACGAGCAGTACTTC
>TRBD2|-|TRBV28|TRBJ2-2
CASSSSTILLAANTGELFF
TGTGCCAGCAGTTCCTCTACTATTCTACTAGCGGCGAACACCGGGGAGCTGTTTTTT
>-|few|TRBV5-1|TRBJ2-3
CASSPPIRLSTDTQYF
TGCGCCAGCAGTCCTCCCATAAGACTTAGCACAGATACGCAGTATTTT
>-|many|TRBV12-3/TRBV12-4|TRBJ2-1
CASSLLNSYNEQFF
TGTGCCAGCAGTTTACTGAACTCCTACAATGAGCAGTTCTTC